The clone carrying this TCR beta chain was picked up a small number of times. Its cognate antigen is unknown. Investigators amplified TCR beta CDR3 regions from RNA transcripts. RT-PCR in the first round used HTBI primers; a second-round multiplex PCR followed. TCRdb reanalysed the multiplex PCR reads using MiXCR and keeps one entry per CDR3 protein. The top ten hold approximately 9.6% of the sample, which has some 200,000 distinct CDR3 sequences, less than 30% seen once. The data are from a study of Graves' ophthalmopathy and Graves' hyperthyroidism. Study observations and caveats: Sensitivity of about 90% and specificity of almost 83% were achieved when a 13-signature model separated ophthalmopathy from stable hyperthyroidism.

Trimming took 5 bases from V and 4 from J, leaving 18 bases between them. This CDR3 has 15 residues. Per germline, CDR1 SGHNT and CDR2 YENEEA. The V call is TRBV11-3, the J call TRBJ2-7, with a possible D match to TRBD2 (5 bases). Sequenced material: peripheral blood. The TCR sequence derives from a man aged 50-60 years with Graves' ophthalmopathy. The CDR3, as DNA: TGTGCCAGCAGCAGAGGACTCGTTATCTCTTACGAGCAGTACTTC. This translates into CASSRGLVISYEQYF.